This entry describes one TCR beta chain. What antigen it recognizes has not been identified. Base qualities are missing; no much larger clone stands one base away. V is trimmed back by 5 bases and J by 4 bases, and the junction contains 14 bases that no gene match accounts for. CDR1 and CDR2 are read off the germline V gene as MDHEN and SYDVKM. The CDR3 numbers 16 residues from cysteine through valine. Here the CDR3 DNA is all that survives: 48 bases in frame from base 1. After around eleven days of culture, CD4+ T cells were isolated with the EasySep CD4+ T cell isolation kit. Healthy vaccine recipients had no prior SARS-CoV-2 infection, confirmed by negative nucleocapsid antibodies before and after vaccination. Half of the culture medium was replaced with fresh IL-2-containing medium on days 3 and 7. Unless noted otherwise, every peptide stimulation condition was cultured in triplicate wells. PBMC were separated from whole blood using Ficoll-Paque Plus gradient centrifugation and were then either cryopreserved at -140C or used fresh. The QIAamp micro DNA kit was used to extract genomic DNA from the cultured CD4+ T cells.

The data stem from a study of vaccination effects on CD4 cells after COVID-19 (dated 2022 in TCRdb). Broadly, across the study: In the ViraFEST assay, PBMC were stimulated with viral peptide pools, and TCR sequencing was then used to find antigen-specific CD4+ T cell clonotypes based on their expansion. A total of 9 to 11 COVID-19 convalescent patients and several SARS-CoV-2-naive healthy vaccine recipients were included in the full study. Cultures from other donors in the study were sequenced with the Oncomine TCR Beta short-read assay on an Illumina iSeq 100. Each participant got two doses of an mRNA SARS-CoV-2 vaccine, either BNT162b2 or mRNA-1273. Each well held around 1.9 million PBMC cultured in IMDM containing roughly 5.1% human AB serum, about 10 IU/ml IL-2 and gentamicin, along with 8 to 10 ug/ml peptides. The study compared SARS-CoV-2 spike-specific CD4+ TCR repertoires before and after mRNA vaccination in COVID-19 convalescent patients and infection-naive vaccine recipients.

Summary of the overall study and its limitations: Among healthy vaccine recipients, nearly all vaccine-induced clones were SARS-CoV-2 mono-reactive, and just 1 of 255 was cross-reactive with common cold coronaviruses. Both infection-induced and vaccine-induced clones contracted markedly at late post-vaccination timepoints, which is consistent with waning T cell responses. The study was limited by a small number of convalescent patients, and early post-infection timepoints were lacking.

Receptors were amplified or captured by the immunoSEQ multiplex PCR assay. DNA from the cultured and isolated CD4+ T cells underwent TCR beta CDR3 sequencing. In the source study's methods: Non-productive TCR sequences were removed, reads were trimmed to the CDR3 region, and CDR3s of at least 7 amino acids were retained. The MANAFEST web app was used to identify antigen-specific clonotypes by comparing expansion in peptide wells with expansion in reference cultures. To count as positive, a clone had to show expansion at FDR<0.05 compared with the reference and with all other wells, an odds ratio above 5, and a frequency above 0.1% in two replicate wells. Cross-reactive clonotypes were defined as significantly expanded in SARS-CoV-2 spike wells and in at least one common cold coronavirus spike condition. Levenshtein distance calculated with the stringdist R package was used to assess CDR3 similarity, and unrooted trees were constructed with ape in R 3.6.1. TCRdb carries this immuneACCESS record with in-frame sequences only. Its versions omit some clonotypes, under half of them owing to an unresolved V gene in the studies checked, with the rest unexplained. The D gene and trimming were derived from the DNA, and the V and J assignments and clone size from that table. Counted in this sample were about 74,000 clones; roughly four fifths of them appeared once. The ten largest make up over 2% of the sample.

The origin of this receptor is a human donor who received a COVID-19 vaccine. Rearrangement joined TRBV28 to TRBJ2-7, with 7 middle bases fitting TRBD2. The specimen comprised CD4+ T cells from PBMCs cultured without peptide, sampled before COVID-19 vaccination. The DNA sequence is TGTGCCAGCAGTCCCGCTAGCGGCGCACCACTGTACGAGCAGTACGTC. This gives the protein CASSPASGAPLYEQYV.